This T cell receptor beta chain originates from a study of T cell changes during pregnancy in multiple sclerosis. TCRdb's copy holds only in-frame clones and misses some; the assay was immunoSEQ multiplex PCR. The table records about 70,000 clones, approximately 94% of them present only once. The germline V gene has CDR1 SGHTA and CDR2 FQGNSA. There are 15 residues in the CDR3. With 5 bases clipped from V and 3 bases from J, the junction kept 2 bases outside the gene matches. V usage is TRBV7-2 and J usage is TRBJ2-2; 11 positions match TRBD2. The sequences come from peripheral blood, collected in the third trimester of pregnancy. The source of this sequence is a female donor with multiple sclerosis, enrolled in a pregnancy study. CDR3 region: CASSQLAGDTGELFF. The CDR3 DNA sequence: TGTGCCAGCAGCCAACTAGCGGGAGACACCGGGGAGCTGTTTTTT.